Below, 16 T cell receptor beta chains from the same sample are listed, as sequenced in a study of cytomegalovirus exposure and HLA in healthy donors. Both 60 Vbeta primers and 13 Jbeta primers went into the PCR. This table comes from immunoSEQ multiplex PCR, and its TCRdb copy is limited to in-frame clones, with some not included. The data contain roughly 200,000 clones, 80% of them seen just once; the ten biggest clones take up 5.7%. Sequences were obtained from PBMCs. Receptors originate from a man aged 40-50 years in good health and CMV-seronegative.

The V gene is TRBV18, the J gene TRBJ1-2; no definite D call. The V gene lost 8 bases and the J gene lost 4 bases, with 17 bases spanning the gap. Per germline, CDR1 KGHSH and CDR2 LQKENI. The CDR3 totals 14 residues. DNA for the CDR3: TGTGCCAGCAACCCCGGCGGAGGGAGCTATGGCTACACCTTC. This codes for CASNPGGGSYGYTF.

V gene TRBV18 combines with J gene TRBJ2-4, with D perhaps TRBD1 (5 bases). CDR3 length: 18 residues. Trimming stripped 3 bases from V and 11 bases from J, with 29 bases between. Germline V gives CDR1 KGHSH, CDR2 LQKENI. The CDR3 reads CASSPLRPQDGNPRVQYF. Here the CDR3 DNA reads TGTGCCAGCTCACCCCTCCGTCCACAGGATGGAAACCCTAGGGTTCAGTACTTC.

The chain couples TRBV30 to TRBJ2-7; weak D call: TRBD2 (5 bases). Germline V gene sequence: CDR1 GTSNPN, CDR2 SVGIG (reference sequence). CDR3 size: 11 residues. The V gene lost 3 bases and the J gene lost 6 bases, with 9 bases spanning the gap. The CDR3 DNA is TGTGCCTGGAGGGACTGGAGCGAGCAGTACTTC. Its translation is CAWRDWSEQYF.

This chain links TRBV7-9 with TRBJ1-1; D is possibly TRBD1 (5 bases). The CDR3 extends over 13 amino acids. Trimming shortened V by 1 base and J by 10 bases, and 13 bases separated the two germline ends. Germline V CDR1 and CDR2: SEHNR, FQNEAQ (reference sequence). CDR3 nucleotides: TGTGCCAGCAGCTTAGGTGGACCCCAGGGAGCTTTCTTT. Protein product: CASSLGGPQGAFF.

The V and J genes are TRBV28 and TRBJ2-5; D is possibly TRBD1 (5 bases). The CDR3 contains 15 residues. The germline V gene has CDR1 MDHEN and CDR2 SYDVKM. V was trimmed by 7 bases and J by 4 bases, leaving 19 bases between them. Written as DNA, the CDR3 is TGTGCCAGCACCCACGGCTTAACAGGTGGAGAGACCCAGTACTTC. Translated, it gives CASTHGLTGGETQYF. Full variable domain (remainder filled in from reference TRBV28 and TRBJ2-5): DVKVTQSSRYLVKRTGEKVFLECVQDMDHENMFWYRQDPGLGLRLIYFSYDVKMKEKGDIPEGYSVSREKKERFSLILESASTNQTSMYLCASTHGLTGGETQYFGPGTRLLVL.

The chain recombines TRBV9 with TRBJ1-5, with no clear D. Germline CDR1 is SGDLS and CDR2 is YYNGEE. The CDR3 runs to 15 residues. Trimming pared 0 bases from V and 0 bases from J, leaving 7 bases between. The CDR3 DNA reads TGTGCCAGCAGCGTAGGGTACAATAGCAATCAGCCCCAGCATTTT. Translation gives CASSVGYNSNQPQHF.

V is TRBV30 and J is TRBJ2-7; D gene ambiguous. Trimming shortened V by 0 bases and J by 4 bases, and 4 bases separated the two germline ends. Germline V CDR1 and CDR2: GTSNPN, SVGIG (reference sequence). The CDR3 is 11 amino acids. The CDR3 DNA is TGTGCCTGGAGTGTACAGTACGAGCAGTACTTC. This codes for CAWSVQYEQYF.

V usage is TRBV25-1 and J usage is TRBJ2-1; D ambiguous. The V gene lost 4 bases and the J gene lost 5 bases, with 9 bases spanning the gap. The CDR3 is 13 residues long. CDR1 and CDR2 from the germline V gene are MGHDK and SYGVNS. The CDR3 sequence is CASSGIPNNEQFF. CDR3 DNA sequence: TGTGCCAGCAGTGGTATCCCTAACAATGAGCAGTTCTTC. Supplemented by reference TRBV25-1 and TRBJ2-1, the full variable domain reads EADIYQTPRYLVIGTGKKITLECSQTMGHDKMYWYQQDPGMELHLIHYSYGVNSTEKGDLSSESTVSRIRTEHFPLTLESARPSHTSQYLCASSGIPNNEQFFGPGTRLTVL.

This clone was seen only a few times. The J gene is TRBJ2-1, the V gene TRBV10-1; no definite D call. The length of the CDR3 is 14 residues. Germline-derived CDR1 and CDR2 are WNHNN and SYGVQD (reference sequence). The ends were cut back, 9 bases at V and 8 bases at J, with 20 bases in the middle. CDR3 DNA: TGCGCCAGAGACCCCCTTCTCCGCGGCCATGAGCAGTTCTTC. Residues: CARDPLLRGHEQFF.

This rearrangement joins TRBV2 to TRBJ2-5, with 8 bases aligning to TRBD1. The DNA end is more similar to TRBJ2-7, so the J call may be wrong. Germline assignment: CDR1 SNHLY and CDR2 FYNNEI. The CDR3 has 15 amino acids. CDR3 coding DNA: TGTGCCAGCAGTGAAGGACAGGGGCTTATTTACGAGCAGTACTTC. It yields the protein CASSEGQGLIYEQYF.

The CDR3 sequence is CSVAPEDFYEQYF. DNA for the CDR3: TGCAGCGTTGCCCCGGAGGATTTCTACGAGCAGTACTTC. The chain carries TRBV29-1 and TRBJ2-7; D possibly corresponds to TRBD2 (5 bases). Trimming took off 4 bases at V and 3 bases at J, with 13 bases between the two ends. Germline CDR1 SQVTM, CDR2 ANQGSEA. This CDR3 is built from 13 residues.

The sample holds a few counts of this clone. DNA for the CDR3: TGCGCCAGCAGCCCGGGACAGGGACAGAAGCAGTACTTC. It translates to CASSPGQGQKQYF. J is TRBJ2-7 and V is TRBV4-3; 9 bases are a match to TRBD1. Germline V lookup: CDR1 LGHNA, CDR2 YSLEER. The CDR3 extends over 13 amino acids. V lost 4 bases and J lost 8; bases outside the gene matches: 6.

This sequence joins TRBV13 and TRBJ2-1; 9 bases fit TRBD2. Germline V lookup: CDR1 PRHDT, CDR2 FYEKMQ (reference sequence). V trimming: 4 bases; J trimming: 5 bases; junction bases outside the gene matches: 6. CDR3 length: 15 amino acids. CDR3 sequence: CASSSPGLANNEQFF. The CDR3 region has the DNA TGTGCCAGCAGCTCTCCGGGACTAGCCAACAATGAGCAGTTCTTC.

The chain combines TRBV18 with TRBJ1-2, with D possibly TRBD1 on 5 matching bases. V lost 2 bases to trimming and J lost 3 bases, with 13 bases between them. The CDR3 is 15 amino acids. The germline CDR1 and CDR2 sequences are KGHSH and LQKENI. CDR3 DNA: TGTGCCAGCTCACCAGGTCCAGGGAGGGACTATGGCTACACCTTC. Its protein is CASSPGPGRDYGYTF. Looking up the rest from reference TRBV18 and TRBJ1-2 gives the full variable domain: NAGVMQNPRHLVRRRGQEARLRCSPMKGHSHVYWYRQLPEEGLKFMVYLQKENIIDESGMPKERFSAEFPKEGPSILRIQQVVRGDSAAYFCASSPGPGRDYGYTFGSGTRLTVV.

CDR3 residues: CSVEDRGSLQETQYF. CDR3 nucleotides: TGCAGCGTTGAAGATCGGGGGAGCCTCCAAGAGACCCAGTACTTC. V gene TRBV29-1 combines with J gene TRBJ2-5; maybe TRBD2 (6 bases). V lost 0 bases, J lost 1 base, and 12 bases lay in between. The CDR3 is 15 amino acids. Germline loops: CDR1 SQVTM, CDR2 ANQGSEA.

This clone was detected a few times. The rearrangement uses TRBV7-2 and TRBJ2-7; 7 bases agree with TRBD2. Germline CDR1 and CDR2: SGHTA and FQGNSA. This CDR3 is 13 amino acids long. With 8 bases clipped from V and 2 bases from J, the junction kept 6 bases outside the gene matches. The CDR3 bases are TGTGCCAGCGAGAACCGGGGGGCCTACGAGCAGTACTTC. Protein product: CASENRGAYEQYF.